These 15 T cell receptor beta chains originate from one sample sequenced in a study of T cell responses to AZD1222 COVID-19 vaccine. Method: immunoSEQ multiplex PCR; TCRdb's copy keeps in-frame clones and lacks some. Among about 190,000 clones listed, 85% to 95% were seen once. The sample was peripheral blood, taken on day 0 of AZD1222 vaccination. The receptors shown here come from an adult in good health.

This chain connects TRBV9 to TRBJ2-2; the match to TRBD2 covers 10 bases. The trim removed 1 base at V and 1 base at J, leaving 7 bases unmatched. Looked up from germline, CDR1 is SGDLS and CDR2 is YYNGEE. This CDR3 is built from 18 residues. The chain's CDR3 is CASSVSAGGPMNTGELFF. CDR3 in DNA: TGTGCCAGCAGCGTATCAGCGGGAGGGCCCATGAACACCGGGGAGCTGTTTTTT.

The chain's CDR3 is CASTKAGASGANVLTF. The DNA of the CDR3 is TGTGCCAGCACCAAAGCGGGAGCCTCTGGGGCCAACGTCCTGACTTTC. The V and J genes are TRBV28 and TRBJ2-6; 8 positions agree with TRBD2. The V gene end was trimmed by 7 bases and the J gene end by 0 bases; junction bases not matched to a gene: 5. CDR3 length: 16 amino acids. Germline V gene lookup returns CDR1 MDHEN and CDR2 SYDVKM. The complete variable domain, with remaining parts taken from reference TRBV28 and TRBJ2-6, reads DVKVTQSSRYLVKRTGEKVFLECVQDMDHENMFWYRQDPGLGLRLIYFSYDVKMKEKGDIPEGYSVSREKKERFSLILESASTNQTSMYLCASTKAGASGANVLTFGAGSRLTVL.

V gene TRBV5-1 combines with J gene TRBJ2-7, with 11 bases lining up with TRBD1. CDR3 length: 15 residues. V shed 4 bases, J shed 7 bases, and the junction held 10 bases outside the gene matches. Germline CDR1 SGHRS, CDR2 YFSETQ. The CDR3 region has the DNA TGCGCCAGCAGCCCCCCCCGGGACAGGGGGAAAGAGCAGTACTTC. Translation gives CASSPPRDRGKEQYF. The complete variable domain, with remaining parts taken from reference TRBV5-1 and TRBJ2-7, reads KAGVTQTPRYLIKTRGQQVTLSCSPISGHRSVSWYQQTPGQGLQFLFEYFSETQRNKGNFPGRFSGRQFSNSRSEMNVSTLELGDSALYLCASSPPRDRGKEQYFGPGTRLTVT.

This clone was found once. This rearrangement joins TRBV6-1 to TRBJ1-5; a possible D gene is TRBD1 (5 bases). Germline-derived CDR1 and CDR2 are MNHNS and SASEGT. This CDR3 comprises 17 residues. Trimming removed 1 base from V and 5 bases from J, with 18 bases in between. The CDR3 bases are TGTGCCAGCAGTGAAGGCCTATGGGACCCTGGGCATCAGCCCCAGCATTTT. Its protein is CASSEGLWDPGHQPQHF.

The rearrangement joins TRBV5-4 to TRBJ2-7; 9 nucleotides align to TRBD2. CDR3 length: 14 amino acids. Germline CDR1 reads SGHNT; CDR2 reads YYREEE (reference sequence). The V segment lost 4 bases and the J segment 5 bases; nucleotides outside the gene matches: 7. For the CDR3, the DNA is TGTGCCAGCAGCCCACGGGCTAGCGGGAACGAGCAGTACTTC. Its protein is CASSPRASGNEQYF.

V gene TRBV9 combines with J gene TRBJ2-3; 8 bases are a match to TRBD2. CDR3 length: 15 residues. The germline CDR1 and CDR2 sequences are SGDLS and YYNGEE. The junction had 8 bases not matched to a gene; V was cut back by 4 bases and J by 4 bases. In nucleotides, the CDR3 is TGTGCCAGCAGCCGAGCGGGAGCTTGGGCAGATACGCAGTATTTT. Amino acids: CASSRAGAWADTQYF. The variable domain in full, with the rest retrieved from reference TRBV9 and TRBJ2-3, is DSGVTQTPKHLITATGQRVTLRCSPRSGDLSVYWYQQSLDQGLQFLIQYYNGEERAKGNILERFSAQQFPDLHSELNLSSLELGDSALYFCASSRAGAWADTQYFGPGTRLTVL.

This chain joins TRBV28 and TRBJ2-7; D may match TRBD1 or TRBD2 (5 bases each). The CDR3 totals 13 residues. From germline, CDR1 is MDHEN and CDR2 SYDVKM. Trimming removed 4 bases at V and 8 bases at J, with 15 bases between. Written as DNA, the CDR3 is TGTGCCAGCAGTTACCCAGAGAGGGACCAGCAGTACTTC. Its protein is CASSYPERDQQYF. Full variable domain (remainder filled in from reference TRBV28 and TRBJ2-7): DVKVTQSSRYLVKRTGEKVFLECVQDMDHENMFWYRQDPGLGLRLIYFSYDVKMKEKGDIPEGYSVSREKKERFSLILESASTNQTSMYLCASSYPERDQQYFGPGTRLTVT.

The gene calls are TRBV28 and TRBJ2-7; D gene uncertain. The germline V and J ends were trimmed by 3 bases and 8 bases, with 14 bases remaining between them. The germline V gene has CDR1 MDHEN and CDR2 SYDVKM. This CDR3 region has 13 residues. The CDR3 spells CASSLMTWGQQYF. In nucleotides, the CDR3 is TGTGCCAGCAGTTTGATGACATGGGGTCAGCAGTACTTC. The variable domain in full, completed from reference TRBV28 and TRBJ2-7, reads DVKVTQSSRYLVKRTGEKVFLECVQDMDHENMFWYRQDPGLGLRLIYFSYDVKMKEKGDIPEGYSVSREKKERFSLILESASTNQTSMYLCASSLMTWGQQYFGPGTRLTVT.

Comment on this clone: The sample holds other DNA sequences that translate to the same CDR3. The V gene is TRBV28, the J gene TRBJ2-7, with 11 bases that match TRBD1. V gave up 3 bases and J gave up 2 bases; unmatched junction bases: 3. CDR1 and CDR2 from the germline V gene are MDHEN and SYDVKM. There are 15 residues in the CDR3. CDR3 nucleotides: TGTGCCAGCAGTTTCCCGGGACAGGGGGCCTACGAGCAGTACTTC. Encoded protein: CASSFPGQGAYEQYF.

V usage is TRBV5-8 and J usage is TRBJ1-2, with 9 bases lining up with TRBD1. Germline assignment: CDR1 SGHTS and CDR2 YDEGEE. The length of the CDR3 is 16 residues. Trimming cost V 2 bases and J 7 bases; bases outside gene matches: 12. This chain's CDR3 is CASSLTGQGYKGGYTF. CDR3 sequence (DNA): TGTGCCAGCAGCTTAACCGGACAGGGGTACAAAGGTGGCTACACCTTC. The complete variable domain, with remaining parts taken from reference TRBV5-8 and TRBJ1-2, reads EAGVTQSPTHLIKTRGQQATLRCSPISGHTSVYWYQQALGLGLQFLLWYDEGEERNRGNFPPRFSGRQFPNYSSELNVNALELEDSALYLCASSLTGQGYKGGYTFGSGTRLTVV.

V gene TRBV19 combines with J gene TRBJ1-1; 7 nucleotides line up with TRBD1. Germline assignment: CDR1 LNHDA and CDR2 SQIVND (reference sequence). With 4 bases clipped from V and 3 bases from J, the junction kept 8 bases outside the gene matches. CDR3 size: 15 residues. CDR3: CASSTQQGTDTEAFF. DNA for the CDR3: TGTGCCAGTAGTACCCAACAGGGGACTGACACTGAAGCTTTCTTT.

The chain couples TRBV7-2 to TRBJ2-2; weak D call: TRBD2 (6 bases). Looked up from germline, CDR1 is SGHTA and CDR2 is FQGNSA. The CDR3 loop spans 15 amino acids. V was clipped by 5 bases and J by 1 base, with 11 bases between them. CDR3 amino acids: CASSVHSGNTGELFF. The CDR3 nucleotides are TGTGCCAGCAGCGTTCATAGCGGGAACACCGGGGAGCTGTTTTTT.

The V and J genes are TRBV4-3 and TRBJ1-6; possible D gene TRBD1, 5 bases. Germline values: CDR1 LGHNA, CDR2 YSLEER. Trimming removed 0 bases from V and 11 bases from J, with 20 bases in between. This CDR3 is built from 17 residues. CDR3 in amino acids: CASSQDGAGQPRAPLHF. The CDR3 DNA sequence: TGCGCCAGCAGCCAAGATGGAGCAGGGCAGCCGAGGGCACCCCTCCACTTT.

The V and J genes are TRBV28 and TRBJ2-3; D is unresolved. Germline V gene data show CDR1 as MDHEN and CDR2 as SYDVKM. The V end lost 4 bases, the J end lost 6 bases, and 5 bases lay between the germline ends. The CDR3 runs 11 residues. CDR3 in DNA: TGTGCCAGCAGTTACCAGGATACGCAGTATTTT. Its protein is CASSYQDTQYF.

This clone has more than one count but fewer than ten. The identical CDR3 is also encoded by other nucleotide sequences in the sample. DNA of the CDR3: TGTGCCAGCTCACCGGGGCGAGACACTGAAGCTTTCTTT. This codes for CASSPGRDTEAFF. The J gene is TRBJ1-1, the V gene TRBV18; D is perhaps TRBD1 (5 bases). Trimming removed 3 bases from V and 3 bases from J, with 8 bases in between. This CDR3 is 13 amino acids long. Germline-derived CDR1 and CDR2 are KGHSH and LQKENI.